This T cell receptor (beta chain) stems from a study of brain T cells in children with intractable seizures (dated by TCRdb to about 2021). For the study in its entirety: Resected brain tissue from fewer than 60 pediatric epilepsy surgery cases was initially screened for immune gene transcripts with a NanoString immunology panel. Among the roughly 12 selected surgery cases, eight also had pre-surgery blood sequenced, leaving four with brain tissue only. Beyond this particular receptor, the publication reports: Because sequencing depth differed between pre- and post-surgery blood, the absence of clones from the pre-surgery sample may reflect undersampling. Viral specificity was inferred only from CDR3 sequence similarity, and patients' HCMV serostatus was unknown.

The sample's time point label is to be understood as: resected brain tissue, or blood drawn just prior to surgery. The surgery cases showing the highest brain T cell transcript signatures were chosen for TCR beta chain sequencing of brain tissue and, when available, of blood. Patients had been treated with at least one anti-epileptic drug before surgery. TCR-sequenced patients were children with drug-resistant epilepsy due to tuberous sclerosis complex, focal cortical dysplasia, Rasmussen encephalitis or hemimegalencephaly. Blood samples were drawn just before the epilepsy surgery. The Monarch genomic DNA purification kit was used to extract bulk genomic DNA from unsorted brain tissue and whole blood. Comment on this clone: The specificity of this receptor is unknown. Base qualities are missing; no much larger clone stands one base away.

From the cysteine up to the phenylalanine, the CDR3 has a length of 15 residues. The kept DNA is CDR3 alone, 45 bases in frame from the first base. V is trimmed back by 3 bases and J by 7 bases, and the junction contains 11 bases that no gene match accounts for. CDR1 and CDR2 were assigned from the germline V gene (reference sequence) as LNHDA and SQIVND. The immunoSEQ assay was applied to genomic DNA to generate the TCR beta chain sequences. For the original study's pipeline: CDR3 sequences that did not begin with the conserved framework cysteine at position 104 were removed manually. To get clonality, the normalized Shannon's Diversity Index was subtracted from one, giving values from 0 (maximal diversity) to 1 (oligoclonal). Differences in the frequency of the same CDR3 between samples, such as brain versus blood, were assessed with chi-squared comparison-of-proportions tests. Public clonotypes were identified by searching immuneACCESS, and similarity to known antiviral clonotypes was assessed with the VDJdb browser. TCRdb took this table from immuneACCESS and kept in-frame rearrangements with V and J called. Such tables lack part of the clones; where checked against another copy, unresolved V genes explain under half of the gap, and the rest is unexplained. The V and J calls and the clone size are those of that table, but D and trimming were determined from the DNA. The sample yields roughly 69,000 clones; approximately 94% were counted once. The ten largest account for more than 0.3% of the sample.

The clonotype was recovered from a boy in the first two years of life with focal cortical dysplasia and intractable seizures. The receptor chain draws on TRBV19 and TRBJ2-7; the central 8 bases match TRBD1. The specimen was peripheral blood, collected at surgery. The CDR3 region reads CASSIRQGAYDEQYF. The DNA sequence is TGTGCCAGTAGTATTCGCCAGGGGGCGTATGATGAGCAGTACTTC.